Detailed here is one T cell receptor (beta chain). Assay used: immunoSEQ multiplex PCR; TCRdb lists only in-frame clones, some missing. Of about 150,000 clones in the sample, over 80% were seen once. The record originates from a study of blood T cell repertoires in COVID-19. On the study more broadly: Samples taken during acute and convalescent COVID-19 were collected in the United States, Italy and Spain. In each case, the material was cDNA or gDNA derived from T cells, B-cell-depleted T cells, or PBMCs.

The V gene end was trimmed by 4 bases and the J gene end by 7 bases; junction bases not matched to a gene: 9. Germline V gene sequence: CDR1 SGHRS, CDR2 YFSETQ. The CDR3 sequence is 15 residues long. Sequencing was carried out using peripheral blood. The chain links TRBV5-1 to TRBJ1-4, with 8 bases identical to TRBD1. The sequence derives from a woman in her sixties or seventies with acute or convalescent COVID-19. The CDR3 region is CASSNIQGVGEKLFF. The DNA of the CDR3 is TGCGCCAGCAGCAACATACAGGGGGTTGGTGAAAAACTGTTTTTT.